The clone carrying this TCR beta chain occurred a few times. What it binds is unknown. TCRdb independently ran MiXCR on the 5' RACE reads; one entry per CDR3 protein. The sample holds 500,000 to 650,000 distinct CDR3 sequences, about 12% seen once. This sample is part of a study of T cells after yellow fever vaccination. The overall study: Fractions of limited cellularity were prepared by means of SMART-Seq v4 Ultra Low Input.

The CDR3 is 15 amino acids. The ends were cut back, 1 base at V and 1 base at J, with 10 bases in the middle. Germline-derived CDR1 and CDR2 are SGHTA and FQGNSA. Study outcomes and limitations: A limited proportion of clonotypes was detected within both the CD4 and CD8 compartments. The presence of abundant clonotypes contaminating from the bulk population was possible in FACS-sorted repertoires. Post-booster samples contained most primary-vaccination clones (around 96% CD4, approximately 88% CD8).

The sample in question was PBMCs, obtained on the day of the yellow fever booster vaccination. This sequence joins TRBV7-2 and TRBJ2-5, with D uncertain. This sequence was found in a man under 40 who received the YFV17D yellow fever vaccine. This CDR3 reads CASSLGGTPQETQYF. CDR3 coding DNA: TGTGCCAGCAGCTTAGGGGGTACCCCCCAAGAGACCCAGTACTTC. The complete variable domain, with remaining parts taken from reference TRBV7-2 and TRBJ2-5, reads GAGVSQSPSNKVTEKGKDVELRCDPISGHTALYWYRQSLGQGLEFLIYFQGNSAPDKSGLPSDRFSAERTGGSVSTLTIQRTQQEDSAVYLCASSLGGTPQETQYFGPGTRLLVL.